This TCR beta chain was sequenced for a study of radiotherapy plus CTLA-4 blockade in lung cancer. Study information: Objective responses arose in around a sixth of patients, and 31% experienced disease control.

V was cut by 7 bases and J by 7 bases, with 14 bases left in between. The CDR3 extends over 12 amino acids. CDR1 SQVTM and CDR2 ANQGSEA come from the germline V gene. Sequencing was performed with immunoSEQ multiplex PCR; in TCRdb, only in-frame clones are kept and a portion is missing. The table lists tens of thousands of clones, 72% of them singletons, with about a tenth in the top ten. Notes on the study in general: Subsequent to radiotherapy plus ipilimumab, tumor-derived TCR clones underwent expansion in blood. Together with interferon-beta, which increased in serum after radiation, early dynamic changes in blood T cell clones were reportedly the best predictors of response.

Note on this clone: Its antigen is as yet unknown.

Lung cancer patients with chemo-refractory metastatic non-small-cell disease were given focal radiation plus CTLA-4 blockade with ipilimumab. The sequences come from peripheral blood, collected from a patient treated with radiotherapy plus ipilimumab. This clonotype was obtained from a human donor with non-small cell lung cancer who had stable disease on radiotherapy plus ipilimumab. This rearrangement joins TRBV29-1 to TRBJ2-1, with D tentatively TRBD2 (5 bases). CDR3 region: CSGRVVRNEQFF. The CDR3 coding sequence is TGCAGCGGGCGGGTAGTTCGGAATGAGCAGTTCTTC.